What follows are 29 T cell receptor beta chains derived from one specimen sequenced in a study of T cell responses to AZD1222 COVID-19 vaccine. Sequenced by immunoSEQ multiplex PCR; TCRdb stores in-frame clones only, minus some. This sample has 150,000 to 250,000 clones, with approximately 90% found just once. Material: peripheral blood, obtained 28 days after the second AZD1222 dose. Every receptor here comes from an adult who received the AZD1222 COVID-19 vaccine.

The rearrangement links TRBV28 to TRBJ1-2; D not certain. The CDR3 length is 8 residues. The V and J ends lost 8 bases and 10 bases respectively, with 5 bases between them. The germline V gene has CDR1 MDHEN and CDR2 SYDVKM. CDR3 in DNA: TGTGCCAGCTACCCCTACACCTTC. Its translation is CASYPYTF.

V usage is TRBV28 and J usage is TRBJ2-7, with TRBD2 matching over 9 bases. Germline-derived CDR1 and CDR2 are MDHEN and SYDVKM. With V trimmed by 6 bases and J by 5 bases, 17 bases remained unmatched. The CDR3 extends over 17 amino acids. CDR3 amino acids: CASSFNLLAGVADEQYF. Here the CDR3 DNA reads TGTGCCAGCAGCTTCAATTTATTAGCGGGAGTAGCAGACGAGCAGTACTTC.

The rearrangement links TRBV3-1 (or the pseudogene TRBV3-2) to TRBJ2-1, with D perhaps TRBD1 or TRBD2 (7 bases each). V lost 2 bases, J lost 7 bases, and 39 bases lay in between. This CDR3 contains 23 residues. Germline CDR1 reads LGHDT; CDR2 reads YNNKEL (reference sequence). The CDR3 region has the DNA TGTGCCAGCAGCCAAATAGTGCTCAGGGGGAGGGACCAGACAGCGTCCGACTTAAATGAGCAGTTCTTC. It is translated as CASSQIVLRGRDQTASDLNEQFF.

CDR3 in DNA: TGTGCCACCCAGAGTAACGGACAGCTAGACAATGAGCAGTTCTTC. This translates into CATQSNGQLDNEQFF. V gene TRBV24-1 combines with J gene TRBJ2-1; the D gene is possibly TRBD1 (6 bases). Per germline, CDR1 KGHDR and CDR2 SFDVKD. The V gene lost 9 bases and the J gene lost 5 bases, with 19 bases spanning the gap. There are 15 residues in the CDR3.

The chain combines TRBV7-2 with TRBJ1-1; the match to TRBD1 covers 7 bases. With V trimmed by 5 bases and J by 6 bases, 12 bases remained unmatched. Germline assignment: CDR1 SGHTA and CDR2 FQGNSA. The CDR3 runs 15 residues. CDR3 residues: CASSAQGGIGAEAFF. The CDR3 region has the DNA TGTGCCAGCAGCGCCCAGGGGGGTATTGGCGCTGAAGCTTTCTTT.

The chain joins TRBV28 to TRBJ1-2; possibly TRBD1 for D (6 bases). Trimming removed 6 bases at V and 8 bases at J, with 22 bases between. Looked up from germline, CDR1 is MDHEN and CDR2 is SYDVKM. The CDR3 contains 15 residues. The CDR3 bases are TGTGCCAGCAGACCCGATGGGAACAGGGCTCAGGGCTACACCTTC. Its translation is CASRPDGNRAQGYTF.

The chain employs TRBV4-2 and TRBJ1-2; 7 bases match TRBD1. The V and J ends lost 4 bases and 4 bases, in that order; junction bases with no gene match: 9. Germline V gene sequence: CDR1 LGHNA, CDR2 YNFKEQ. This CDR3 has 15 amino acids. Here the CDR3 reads CASSPRQGGTYGYTF. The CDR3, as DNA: TGTGCCAGCAGCCCTAGACAGGGTGGGACCTATGGCTACACCTTC.

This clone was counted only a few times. CDR3 protein: CASRSLEEHEKLFF. Here the CDR3 DNA reads TGTGCCAGCAGGTCGCTGGAGGAACACGAAAAACTGTTTTTT. The chain is built from TRBV28 and TRBJ1-4; D gene ambiguous. Germline-derived CDR1 and CDR2 are MDHEN and SYDVKM. Trimming removed 6 bases at V and 8 bases at J, with 16 bases between. This CDR3 has 14 residues.

In nucleotides, the CDR3 is TGTGCTAGTGGTCCCTTCGGGGGGAAAGAGACCCAGTACTTC. Translated, it gives CASGPFGGKETQYF. The rearrangement links TRBV12-5 to TRBJ2-5; 7 bases agree with TRBD2. The V and J ends lost 5 bases and 3 bases, in that order; junction bases with no gene match: 6. The CDR3 is made up of 14 amino acids. Germline V lookup: CDR1 LGHNT, CDR2 FRNRAP.

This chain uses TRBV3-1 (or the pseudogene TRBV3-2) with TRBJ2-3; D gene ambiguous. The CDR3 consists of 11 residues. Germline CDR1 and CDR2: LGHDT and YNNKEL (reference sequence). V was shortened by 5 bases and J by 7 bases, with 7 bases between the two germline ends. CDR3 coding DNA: TGTGCCAGCAGCGACGGATATACGCAGTATTTT. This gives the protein CASSDGYTQYF.

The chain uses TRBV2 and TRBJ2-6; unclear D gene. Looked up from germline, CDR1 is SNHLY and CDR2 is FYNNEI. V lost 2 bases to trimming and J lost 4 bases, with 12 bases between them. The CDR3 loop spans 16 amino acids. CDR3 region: CASSERRQAGANVLTF. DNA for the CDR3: TGTGCCAGCAGTGAAAGGCGGCAGGCCGGGGCCAACGTCCTGACTTTC.

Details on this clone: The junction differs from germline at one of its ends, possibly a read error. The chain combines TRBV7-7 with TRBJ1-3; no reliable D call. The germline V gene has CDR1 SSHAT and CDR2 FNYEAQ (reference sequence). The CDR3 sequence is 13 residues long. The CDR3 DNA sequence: TGTGCTAGCAGCTCAGCCAGCGGAAACACCATATATTTT. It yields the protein CASSSASGNTIYF.

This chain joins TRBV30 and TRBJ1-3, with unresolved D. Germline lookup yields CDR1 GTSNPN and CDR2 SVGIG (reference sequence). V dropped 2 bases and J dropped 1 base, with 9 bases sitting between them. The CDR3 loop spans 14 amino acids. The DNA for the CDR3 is TGTGCCTGGAGTCCCCTGGAGTCTGGAAACACCATATATTTT. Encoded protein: CAWSPLESGNTIYF.

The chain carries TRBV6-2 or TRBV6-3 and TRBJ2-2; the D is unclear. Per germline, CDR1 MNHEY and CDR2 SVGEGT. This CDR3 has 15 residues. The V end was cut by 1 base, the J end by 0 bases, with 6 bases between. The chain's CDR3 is CASSYFFSNTGELFF. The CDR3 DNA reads TGTGCCAGCAGTTACTTTTTTTCGAACACCGGGGAGCTGTTTTTT.

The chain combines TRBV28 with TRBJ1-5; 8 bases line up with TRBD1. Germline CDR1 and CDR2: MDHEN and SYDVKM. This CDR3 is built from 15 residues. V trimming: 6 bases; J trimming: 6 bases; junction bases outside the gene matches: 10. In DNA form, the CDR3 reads TGTGCCAGCAGCCTAAGCCCAGGGGGCGGTCAGCCCCAGCATTTT. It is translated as CASSLSPGGGQPQHF.

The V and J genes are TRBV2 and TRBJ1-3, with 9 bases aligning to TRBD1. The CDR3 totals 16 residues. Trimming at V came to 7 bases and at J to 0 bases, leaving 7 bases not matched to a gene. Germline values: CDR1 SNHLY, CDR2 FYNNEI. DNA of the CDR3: TGTGCCAGCATGTCCAGGGGACAGGGCTCTGGAAACACCATATATTTT. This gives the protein CASMSRGQGSGNTIYF.

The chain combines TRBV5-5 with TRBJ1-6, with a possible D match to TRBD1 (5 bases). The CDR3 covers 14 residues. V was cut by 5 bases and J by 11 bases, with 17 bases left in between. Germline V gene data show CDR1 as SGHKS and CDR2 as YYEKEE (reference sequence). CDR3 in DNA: TGTGCCAGCAGACCCCCCGGTGGGGGTACACCCCTCCACTTT. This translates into CASRPPGGGTPLHF.

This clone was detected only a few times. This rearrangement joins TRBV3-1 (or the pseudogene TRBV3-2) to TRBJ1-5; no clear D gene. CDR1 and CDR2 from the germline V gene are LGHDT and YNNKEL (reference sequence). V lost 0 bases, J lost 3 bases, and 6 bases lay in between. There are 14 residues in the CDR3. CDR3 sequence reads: CASSQEGLNQPQHF. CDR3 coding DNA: TGTGCCAGCAGCCAAGAAGGGCTCAATCAGCCCCAGCATTTT.

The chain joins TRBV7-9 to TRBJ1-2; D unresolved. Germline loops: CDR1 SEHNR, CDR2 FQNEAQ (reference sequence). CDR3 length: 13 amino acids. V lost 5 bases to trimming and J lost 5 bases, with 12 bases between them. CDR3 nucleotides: TGTGCCAGCAGCGAGCGAGAACATTATGGCTACACCTTC. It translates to CASSEREHYGYTF.

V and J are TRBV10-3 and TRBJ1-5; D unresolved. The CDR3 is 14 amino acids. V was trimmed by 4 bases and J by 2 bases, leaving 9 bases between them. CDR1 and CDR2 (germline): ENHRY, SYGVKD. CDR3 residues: CAISVSGGNQPQHF. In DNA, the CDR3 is TGTGCCATCAGTGTAAGTGGTGGCAATCAGCCCCAGCATTTT.

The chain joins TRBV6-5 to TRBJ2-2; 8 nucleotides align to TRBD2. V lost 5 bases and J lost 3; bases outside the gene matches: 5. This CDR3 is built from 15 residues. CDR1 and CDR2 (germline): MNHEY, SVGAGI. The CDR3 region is CASSTLAGHTGELFF. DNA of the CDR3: TGTGCCAGCAGTACCCTAGCGGGTCACACCGGGGAGCTGTTTTTT.

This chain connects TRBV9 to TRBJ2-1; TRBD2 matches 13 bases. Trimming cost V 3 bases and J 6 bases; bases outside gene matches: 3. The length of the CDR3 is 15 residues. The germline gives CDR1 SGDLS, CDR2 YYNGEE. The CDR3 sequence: CASSAGTSGINEQFF. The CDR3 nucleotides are TGTGCCAGCAGCGCCGGGACTAGCGGGATCAATGAGCAGTTCTTC.

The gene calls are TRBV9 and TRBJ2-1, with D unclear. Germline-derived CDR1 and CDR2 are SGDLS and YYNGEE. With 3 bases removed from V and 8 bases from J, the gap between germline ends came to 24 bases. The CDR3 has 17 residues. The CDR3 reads CASSDSTGPNSGDEQFF. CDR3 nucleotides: TGTGCCAGCAGCGACTCCACCGGGCCCAACTCGGGCGATGAGCAGTTCTTC.

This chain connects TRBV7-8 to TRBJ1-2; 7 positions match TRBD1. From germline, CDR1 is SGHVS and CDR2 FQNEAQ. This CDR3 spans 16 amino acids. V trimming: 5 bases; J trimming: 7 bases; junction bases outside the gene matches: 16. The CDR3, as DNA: TGTGCCAGCAGCGAATACTCCGGGACAGACTATTTTGGCTACACCTTC. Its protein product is CASSEYSGTDYFGYTF. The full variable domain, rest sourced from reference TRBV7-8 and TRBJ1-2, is GAGVSQSPRYKVAKRGQDVALRCDPISGHVSLFWYQQALGQGPEFLTYFQNEAQLDKSGLPSDRFFAERPEGSVSTLKIQRTQQEDSAVYLCASSEYSGTDYFGYTFGSGTRLTVV.

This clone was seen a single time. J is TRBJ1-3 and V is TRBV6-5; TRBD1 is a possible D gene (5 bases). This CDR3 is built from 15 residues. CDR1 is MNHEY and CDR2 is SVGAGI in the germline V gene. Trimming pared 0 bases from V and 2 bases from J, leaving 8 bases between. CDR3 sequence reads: CASSYSEGPGNTIYF. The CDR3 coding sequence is TGTGCCAGCAGTTACTCGGAGGGGCCTGGAAACACCATATATTTT.

CDR3 region: CASSPRTSGSLKGTGELFF. DNA of the CDR3: TGTGCCAGCAGCCCTCGGACTAGCGGGAGTTTAAAGGGCACCGGGGAGCTGTTTTTT. The rearrangement links TRBV9 to TRBJ2-2; 13 bases align to TRBD2. The V gene end was trimmed by 4 bases and the J gene end by 4 bases; junction bases not matched to a gene: 13. The germline CDR1 and CDR2 sequences are SGDLS and YYNGEE. The CDR3 sequence is 19 residues long.

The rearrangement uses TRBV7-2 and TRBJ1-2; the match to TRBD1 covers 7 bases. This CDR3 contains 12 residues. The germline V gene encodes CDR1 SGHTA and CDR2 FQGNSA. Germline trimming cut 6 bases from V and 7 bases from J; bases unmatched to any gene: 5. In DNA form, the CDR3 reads TGTGCCAGCAGGCGACAGGGAGGTGGCTACACCTTC. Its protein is CASRRQGGGYTF. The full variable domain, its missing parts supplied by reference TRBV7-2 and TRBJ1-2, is GAGVSQSPSNKVTEKGKDVELRCDPISGHTALYWYRQSLGQGLEFLIYFQGNSAPDKSGLPSDRFSAERTGGSVSTLTIQRTQQEDSAVYLCASRRQGGGYTFGSGTRLTVV.

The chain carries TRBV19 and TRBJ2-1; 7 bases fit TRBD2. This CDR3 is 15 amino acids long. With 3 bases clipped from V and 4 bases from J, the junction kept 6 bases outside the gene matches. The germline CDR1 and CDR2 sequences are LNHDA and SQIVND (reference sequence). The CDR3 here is CASSIVPSGYNEQFF. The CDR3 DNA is TGTGCCAGTAGTATTGTACCTAGCGGATACAATGAGCAGTTCTTC.

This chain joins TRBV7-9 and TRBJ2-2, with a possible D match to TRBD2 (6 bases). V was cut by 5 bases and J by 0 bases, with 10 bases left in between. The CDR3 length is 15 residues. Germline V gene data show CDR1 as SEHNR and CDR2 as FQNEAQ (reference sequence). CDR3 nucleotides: TGTGCCAGCAGCCGCGGGGACTCGAACACCGGGGAGCTGTTTTTT. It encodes CASSRGDSNTGELFF.